The 21 T cell receptor beta chains below were found in one sample sequenced in a study of PD-1 blockade in classical Hodgkin lymphoma. Data came from immunoSEQ multiplex PCR; TCRdb stores just in-frame clones and leaves some out. In the table there are 4,000 to 4,500 clones, approximately 77% of which are singletons. The sample's time point: newly diagnosed, previously untreated cHL patient sample. Isolation of CD8+ T cells from thawed PBMCs used magnetic negative selection. Sequencing input: CD8+ T cells from blood. The receptors shown here come from a human donor with classical Hodgkin lymphoma.

The chain uses TRBV27 and TRBJ2-3; D gene unclear. Trimming removed 4 bases at V and 5 bases at J, with 4 bases between. The CDR3 has 11 residues. Germline CDR1 and CDR2: MNHEY and SMNVEV (reference sequence). Here the CDR3 reads CASSWGDTQYF. The CDR3 DNA reads TGTGCCAGCAGTTGGGGAGATACGCAGTATTTT.

J is TRBJ1-2 and V is TRBV27; D is undetermined. CDR3 length: 13 residues. V lost 0 bases to trimming and J lost 6 bases, with 8 bases between them. Germline V gene lookup returns CDR1 MNHEY and CDR2 SMNVEV (reference sequence). CDR3 protein: CASSLSIGNGYTF. CDR3 sequence (DNA): TGTGCCAGCAGTTTATCGATAGGGAATGGCTACACCTTC.

This sequence joins TRBV6-1 and TRBJ1-5; D unresolved. This CDR3 is 14 amino acids long. The V gene's germline CDR1 is MNHNS and CDR2 SASEGT. The ends were cut back, 1 base at V and 5 bases at J, with 9 bases in the middle. Here the CDR3 reads CASSEGTGYQPQHF. CDR3 bases: TGTGCCAGCAGTGAAGGGACCGGTTATCAGCCCCAGCATTTT.

The chain uses TRBV9 and TRBJ2-7; TRBD2 is a possible D gene (6 bases). Trimming took off 3 bases at V and 0 bases at J, with 7 bases between the two ends. The CDR3 is 13 amino acids. From germline, CDR1 is SGDLS and CDR2 YYNGEE. Written as DNA, the CDR3 is TGTGCCAGCAGCGCTAGCGCCTCCTACGAGCAGTACTTC. It translates to CASSASASYEQYF.

By sample fraction, this clone is large. The chain combines TRBV6-5 with TRBJ2-3; D gene unclear. The CDR3 is made up of 13 amino acids. V was shortened by 4 bases and J by 0 bases, with 5 bases between the two germline ends. Germline CDR1 reads MNHEY; CDR2 reads SVGAGI. The CDR3 spells CASSLQSTDTQYF. In DNA form, the CDR3 reads TGTGCCAGCAGTTTACAGAGCACAGATACGCAGTATTTT.

V and J are TRBV5-6 and TRBJ2-2; D is uncertain. The V end lost 1 base, the J end lost 6 bases, and 10 bases lay between the germline ends. From germline, CDR1 is SGHDT and CDR2 YYEEEE. This CDR3 has 14 amino acids. The CDR3 spells CASSLPSNAGELFF. CDR3 nucleotides: TGTGCCAGCAGCTTGCCGAGTAACGCCGGGGAGCTGTTTTTT.

CDR3 in amino acids: CAISESASGLNEQFF. The CDR3 DNA reads TGTGCCATCAGTGAGTCGGCTAGCGGCCTCAATGAGCAGTTCTTC. The V and J genes are TRBV10-3 and TRBJ2-1; TRBD2 matches 7 bases. The CDR3 is 15 amino acids. J lost 6 bases, V lost 0 bases, and 5 bases had no gene match. Looked up from germline, CDR1 is ENHRY and CDR2 is SYGVKD.

The chain couples TRBV5-6 to TRBJ1-2; D call uncertain. The CDR3 is made up of 12 amino acids. Trimming took 4 bases from V and 3 from J, leaving 7 bases between them. Germline CDR1 and CDR2: SGHDT and YYEEEE. The chain's CDR3 is CASSGGDYGYTF. CDR3 nucleotides: TGTGCCAGCAGCGGTGGGGACTATGGCTACACCTTC.

The J gene is TRBJ2-5, the V gene TRBV9; TRBD2 matches at 13 bases. This CDR3 is built from 16 residues. Germline loops: CDR1 SGDLS, CDR2 YYNGEE. J gave up 7 bases and V 3 bases, and 9 bases lay outside the gene matches. In DNA form, the CDR3 reads TGTGCCAGCAGCGGAAGACTAGCGGGAGGCCCGGGGACCCAGTACTTC. Amino acids: CASSGRLAGGPGTQYF. The whole variable domain, remainder taken from reference TRBV9 and TRBJ2-5, is DSGVTQTPKHLITATGQRVTLRCSPRSGDLSVYWYQQSLDQGLQFLIQYYNGEERAKGNILERFSAQQFPDLHSELNLSSLELGDSALYFCASSGRLAGGPGTQYFGPGTRLLVL.

This clone was detected a few times. This chain uses TRBV7-8 with TRBJ2-1; TRBD1 matches at 9 bases. Trimming took 5 bases from V and 12 from J; bases not matched to a gene: 8. The germline CDR1 and CDR2 sequences are SGHVS and FQNEAQ. This CDR3 is 13 amino acids long. DNA of the CDR3: TGTGCCAGCAGCAACCCTATGGACAGGGGGCAGTTCTTC. Translation: CASSNPMDRGQFF.

J is TRBJ2-1 and V is TRBV28; D is perhaps TRBD1 or TRBD2 (5 bases each). This CDR3 spans 15 amino acids. V was pared by 5 bases and J by 2 bases, with 13 bases between. Germline CDR1 is MDHEN and CDR2 is SYDVKM. The CDR3 DNA follows: TGTGCCAGCAGTAGCCGGGACCCAACCTACAATGAGCAGTTCTTC. This encodes CASSSRDPTYNEQFF.

The gene calls are TRBV5-5 and TRBJ1-1; D may be TRBD1 (5 bases). Per germline, CDR1 SGHKS and CDR2 YYEKEE (reference sequence). The CDR3 consists of 14 residues. Trimming cost V 3 bases and J 1 base, with 10 bases left between them. The CDR3 sequence is CASSYSQGNTEAFF. CDR3 nucleotides: TGTGCCAGCAGCTACAGCCAGGGGAACACTGAAGCTTTCTTT.

Concerning this clone: An end of the junction differs from the germline gene, which may be a read error. The chain joins TRBV11-2 to TRBJ1-3, with 8 nucleotides matching TRBD1. The V gene's germline CDR1 is SGHAT and CDR2 FQNNGV. The CDR3 is 15 residues long. The CDR3 DNA follows: TGCGCCAGCAGCCAGGACAGGGTCCCTGGAAACACCATATATTTT. It is translated as CASSQDRVPGNTIYF.

The V and J genes are TRBV7-9 and TRBJ2-5, with no clear D. The closer fit of TRBJ2-7 to the DNA end suggests the J call may be wrong. Per the germline V gene, CDR1 is SEHNR and CDR2 is FQNEAQ (reference sequence). The CDR3 totals 11 residues. The CDR3 reads CASSSTYEQYF. CDR3 sequence (DNA): TGTGCCAGCAGCTCTACCTACGAGCAGTACTTC.

The V gene is TRBV19, the J gene TRBJ2-7, with D unclear. The CDR3 runs to 14 residues. The V end lost 3 bases, the J end lost 0 bases, and 9 bases lay between the germline ends. Germline assignment: CDR1 LNHDA and CDR2 SQIVND (reference sequence). CDR3 nucleotide sequence: TGTGCCAGTAGTATCGGTCGAAACTCCTACGAGCAGTACTTC. This translates into CASSIGRNSYEQYF.

The rearrangement joins TRBV29-1 to TRBJ1-6, with TRBD1 identical over 9 bases. J gave up 7 bases and V 5 bases, and 6 bases lay outside the gene matches. CDR1 is SQVTM, CDR2 ANQGSEA, per germline. The CDR3 sequence is 14 residues long. The CDR3 region has the DNA TGCAGCGTTAGAGAGGGACAGGGAAATTCACCCCTCCACTTT. It yields the protein CSVREGQGNSPLHF.

CDR3 coding DNA: TGTGCCAGCAGCTTGGGGCCCGGCAACAACAATGAGCAGTTCTTC. As protein: CASSLGPGNNNEQFF. The V gene is TRBV5-6, the J gene TRBJ2-1; D call uncertain. Germline V gene sequence: CDR1 SGHDT, CDR2 YYEEEE. V lost 0 bases and J 5 bases, leaving 12 bases between the germline ends. This CDR3 is built from 15 residues.

The rearrangement uses TRBV28 and TRBJ1-3, with D possibly matching TRBD1 (6 bases). Per germline, CDR1 MDHEN and CDR2 SYDVKM. V lost 3 bases, J lost 3 bases, and 15 bases lay in between. The CDR3 is 16 residues long. The CDR3 nucleotides read TGTGCCAGCAGTTTGAGCAGGGGAGGTTATGGAAACACCATATATTTT. This translates into CASSLSRGGYGNTIYF. Based on the CDR3 plus reference TRBV28 and TRBJ1-3, the full variable domain is DVKVTQSSRYLVKRTGEKVFLECVQDMDHENMFWYRQDPGLGLRLIYFSYDVKMKEKGDIPEGYSVSREKKERFSLILESASTNQTSMYLCASSLSRGGYGNTIYFGEGSWLTVV.

The V and J genes are TRBV7-8 and TRBJ2-1; 13 bases match TRBD2. The CDR3 runs to 17 residues. V lost 0 bases and J lost 2; bases outside the gene matches: 1. Per the germline V gene, CDR1 is SGHVS and CDR2 is FQNEAQ. In DNA, the CDR3 is TGTGCCAGCAGCTTAGCCGGGACTAGCGGGGCCTACAATGAGCAGTTCTTC. Its protein product is CASSLAGTSGAYNEQFF.

The chain joins TRBV6-6 to TRBJ2-1; weak D call: TRBD2 (5 bases). CDR1 and CDR2 from the germline V gene are MNHNY and SVGAGI (reference sequence). This CDR3 has 13 amino acids. Deletions cut 8 bases from V and 9 bases from J, with 17 bases between. CDR3 DNA sequence: TGTGCCAGCTCCCGGGGTGTCCTTATTGAGCAGTTCTTC. Amino acid sequence: CASSRGVLIEQFF.

The chain recombines TRBV28 with TRBJ1-2; TRBD1 might be the D (6 bases). The CDR3 is 14 residues long. Trimming pared 5 bases from V and 7 bases from J, leaving 17 bases between. Germline V gene lookup returns CDR1 MDHEN and CDR2 SYDVKM. As DNA, the CDR3 is TGTGCCAGCAGTGCTCAACAGGGATGGAGTGGCTACACCTTC. Translating it yields CASSAQQGWSGYTF.